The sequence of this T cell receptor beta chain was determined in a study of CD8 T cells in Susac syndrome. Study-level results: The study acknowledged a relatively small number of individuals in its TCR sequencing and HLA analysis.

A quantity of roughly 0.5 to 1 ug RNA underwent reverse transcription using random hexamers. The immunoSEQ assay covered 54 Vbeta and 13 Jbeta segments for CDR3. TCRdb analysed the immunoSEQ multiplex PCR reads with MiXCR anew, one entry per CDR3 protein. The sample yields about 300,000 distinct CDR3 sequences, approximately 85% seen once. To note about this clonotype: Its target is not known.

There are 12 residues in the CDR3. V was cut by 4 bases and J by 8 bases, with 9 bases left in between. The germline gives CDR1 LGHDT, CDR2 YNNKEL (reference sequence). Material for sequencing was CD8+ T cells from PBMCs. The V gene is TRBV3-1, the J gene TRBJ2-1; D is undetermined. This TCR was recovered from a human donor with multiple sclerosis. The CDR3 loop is CASSPYGDEQFF. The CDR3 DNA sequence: TGTGCCAGCAGCCCTTATGGTGATGAGCAGTTCTTC.